The rows below give T cell receptor beta chains drawn from one sample of a study of early T cells in non-severe SARS-CoV-2 infection. Each CDR3 protein gets one entry after TCRdb re-called the 5' RACE reads with MiXCR. The repertoire consists of some 40,000 distinct CDR3 sequences, with roughly 5.4% occurring once and the leading ten covering 5.5% to 7%. The starting material was whole blood, obtained at baseline. The receptor source for this set is an adult who was a healthcare worker with PCR-confirmed SARS-CoV-2 infection or an uninfected control (not recorded which). The CDR3 runs from the conserved cysteine through the conserved F or W. A D gene is named only where the DNA matches it firmly. Clone size is shown for a subset of rows, as once, few, many or a class of expanded clone.

size,V,D,J,CDR3,DNA
.,TRBV5-6,.,TRBJ2-4,CASSLGQARAINIQYF,TGTGCCAGCAGCTTAGGGCAGGCGAGAGCCATAAACATTCAGTACTTC
many,TRBV27,TRBD1,TRBJ2-4,CASGLQGAGNIQYF,TGTGCCAGCGGATTACAGGGGGCAGGAAACATTCAGTACTTC
many,TRBV20-1,.,TRBJ2-1,CSASPGDPWTNEQFF,TGCAGTGCGTCGCCCGGGGACCCCTGGACCAATGAGCAGTTCTTC
many,TRBV4-3,TRBD2,TRBJ2-1,CASSQEAGRISYNEQFF,TGCGCCAGCAGCCAAGAAGCCGGGAGGATTTCCTACAATGAGCAGTTCTTC
many,TRBV28,TRBD2,TRBJ2-2,CASSFRTSGRAPNTGELFF,TGTGCCAGCAGTTTCCGGACTAGCGGGAGGGCCCCGAACACCGGGGAGCTGTTTTTT
many,TRBV20-1,TRBD2,TRBJ2-1,CSASSYITSGSGSSYNEQFF,TGCAGTGCTAGTTCCTACATAACCAGCGGGAGTGGCAGCTCCTACAATGAGCAGTTCTTC
many,TRBV6-2/TRBV6-3,.,TRBJ1-5,CASSYREAQPQHF,TGTGCCAGCAGTTACAGGGAGGCCCAGCCCCAGCATTTT
medium-sized,TRBV6-5,.,TRBJ1-2,CASSKQGANGYTF,TGTGCCAGCAGTAAACAGGGAGCCAATGGCTACACCTTC
.,TRBV20-1,.,TRBJ1-1,CSARGLGRGDTEAFF,TGCAGTGCTAGAGGTCTTGGCAGGGGAGACACTGAAGCTTTCTTT
medium-sized,TRBV20-1,TRBD2,TRBJ2-3,CSALADQSHTQYF,TGCAGTGCTCTAGCGGACCAATCTCATACGCAGTATTTT
few,TRBV12-3/TRBV12-4,.,TRBJ2-4,CASSFRGWNIQYF,TGTGCCAGCAGTTTCCGGGGTTGGAACATTCAGTACTTC
.,TRBV4-3,TRBD1,TRBJ1-6,CASSQDVLGQGPGNSPLHF,TGCGCCAGCAGCCAAGACGTCCTTGGACAGGGCCCGGGGAATTCACCCCTCCACTTT
many,TRBV7-2,.,TRBJ2-3,CASSLARHTQYF,TGTGCCAGCAGCTTAGCGCGGCATACGCAGTATTTT
many,TRBV6-5,.,TRBJ2-2,CASSVSAHGSGTGELFF,TGTGCCAGCAGTGTCTCAGCCCACGGGTCGGGCACCGGGGAGCTGTTTTTT
few,TRBV28,.,TRBJ1-5,CASSSLTGRASNQPQHF,TGTGCCAGCAGTTCCCTTACCGGGAGGGCAAGCAATCAGCCCCAGCATTTT
many,TRBV28,.,TRBJ1-2,CASSLIGTYGYTF,TGTGCCAGCAGTTTGATTGGGACCTATGGCTACACCTTC